These T cell receptor beta chains were read from a single sample in a study of T cells in Graves' hyperthyroidism and ophthalmopathy. Using its own MiXCR run on the multiplex PCR reads, TCRdb lists one record per CDR3 protein. Of a few hundred thousand distinct CDR3 sequences listed, around 21% are singletons. Input material: blood. The source is a man aged 18-30 years with Graves' hyperthyroidism. The CDR3 runs from the conserved cysteine through the conserved F or W. A D gene is named only where the DNA matches it firmly. Where a row states a size, it is once, few, many or the class of an expanded clone; other rows omit it.

>TRBJ2-2|many|TRBV6-1|15|NA
CASSELNGSNGELFF
TGTGCCAGCAGTGAATTGAACGGTTCAAACGGGGAGCTGTTTTTT
>TRBJ2-7|many|TRBV20-1|11|NA
CSARDNYEQYF
TGCAGTGCTAGGGACAACTACGAGCAGTACTTC
>TRBJ1-1|NA|TRBV6-5|12|NA
CASSAGVTEAFF
TGTGCCAGCAGTGCAGGAGTAACTGAAGCTTTCTTT
>TRBJ1-2|many|TRBV2|12|NA
CASSQGSHGYTF
TGTGCCAGCAGCCAGGGCAGCCATGGCTACACCTTC
>TRBJ1-2|NA|TRBV6-1|14|NA
CASSEGGEAYGYTF
TGTGCCAGCAGCGAAGGGGGAGAAGCCTATGGCTACACCTTC
>TRBJ1-1|NA|TRBV20-1|14|NA
CSAIHRARRTEAFF
TGCAGTGCTATTCATCGGGCGAGGAGGACTGAAGCTTTCTTT
>TRBJ2-5|many|TRBV10-2|20|TRBD2
CASPKKGDTSGAGPQETQYF
TGCGCCAGCCCTAAAAAGGGGGATACTAGCGGGGCGGGGCCGCAAGAGACCCAGTACTTC
>TRBJ1-5|many|TRBV6-1|14|NA
CASSEPGSNQPQHF
TGTGCCAGCAGTGAACCGGGGTCCAATCAGCCCCAGCATTTT
>TRBJ2-4|few|TRBV4-2|16|TRBD1
CASSQDLGQVENIQYF
TGTGCCAGCAGCCAAGATTTAGGACAGGTGGAGAACATTCAGTACTTC
>TRBJ1-1|many|TRBV7-2|14|NA
CASSFAGLGTEAFF
TGTGCCAGCAGCTTCGCAGGGCTGGGCACTGAAGCTTTCTTT
>TRBJ1-3|many|TRBV11-2|17|NA
CASSSRRLRASGNTIYF
TGTGCCAGCAGCTCCCGTAGGTTGAGGGCCTCTGGAAACACCATATATTTT
>TRBJ1-5|few|TRBV29-1|14|NA
CSVLDGDLTQPQHF
TGCAGCGTTTTAGATGGGGACCTGACTCAGCCCCAGCATTTT
>TRBJ1-3|many|TRBV27|19|TRBD1
CASSLTGQGPSISGNTIYF
TGTGCCAGCAGTTTAACGGGACAGGGGCCTTCTATCTCTGGAAACACCATATATTTT
>TRBJ2-7|many|TRBV19|14|NA
CASSTVQSPYEQYF
TGTGCCAGTAGTACCGTACAGTCCCCCTACGAGCAGTACTTC
>TRBJ2-5|many|TRBV5-1|13|NA
CASTKGPGETQYF
TGCGCCAGCACAAAAGGGCCTGGGGAGACCCAGTACTTC
>TRBJ1-5|few|TRBV5-4|17|NA
CASSLSDGIYSNQPQHF
TGTGCCAGCAGCTTGAGCGACGGAATATATAGCAATCAGCCCCAGCATTTT
>TRBJ1-5|many|TRBV7-8|13|NA
CASSLGPFRTQHF
TGTGCCAGCAGCTTAGGTCCCTTTAGGACCCAGCATTTT
>TRBJ1-1|NA|TRBV10-2|14|NA
CASSEILGSTEAFF
TGCGCCAGCAGTGAAATTTTGGGGTCGACTGAAGCTTTCTTT
>TRBJ1-1|few|TRBV10-2|17|TRBD1
CASRFGGQGLPIAEAFF
TGCGCCAGCAGATTCGGCGGACAGGGATTACCTATCGCTGAAGCTTTCTTT
>TRBJ2-2|many|TRBV30|16|NA
CAWSRGLTWNTGELFF
TGTGCCTGGAGTCGAGGTCTAACCTGGAACACCGGGGAGCTGTTTTTT
>TRBJ2-7|few|TRBV7-6|13|NA
CASSPAGVNEQYF
TGTGCCAGCAGCCCGGCGGGTGTCAACGAGCAGTACTTC
>TRBJ2-5|many|TRBV7-9|15|TRBD1
CASSLLQGAQETQYF
TGTGCCAGCAGCTTATTGCAGGGGGCCCAAGAGACCCAGTACTTC
>TRBJ1-1|NA|TRBV12-3/TRBV12-4|15|NA
CASSQSRIQNTEAFF
TGTGCCAGCAGTCAGAGTCGAATACAGAACACTGAAGCTTTCTTT
>TRBJ2-2|many|TRBV12-3/TRBV12-4|14|NA
CASSDRWFTGELFF
TGTGCCAGCAGCGACAGGTGGTTCACCGGGGAGCTGTTTTTT
>TRBJ2-7|many|TRBV5-1|16|TRBD1
CASSLREQGARGEQYF
TGCGCCAGCAGCTTGCGCGAACAGGGGGCGCGGGGCGAGCAGTACTTC
>TRBJ2-7|few|TRBV6-2/TRBV6-3|16|TRBD1
CASTVPGQGAALRQYF
TGTGCCAGCACCGTCCCGGGACAGGGGGCGGCCCTGCGGCAGTACTTC
>TRBJ1-1|many|TRBV20-1|16|TRBD1
CSASHALRGLNTEAFF
TGCAGTGCTAGCCACGCCCTGAGGGGGCTTAACACTGAAGCTTTCTTT
>TRBJ2-5|few|TRBV7-6|14|NA
CASSSTGYGETQYF
TGTGCCAGCAGCTCAACAGGGTACGGAGAGACCCAGTACTTC
>TRBJ1-2|NA|TRBV5-6|16|NA
CASSLSGASDSYGYTF
TGTGCCAGCAGCTTGTCAGGGGCCAGTGACTCTTATGGCTACACCTTC
>TRBJ1-5|many|TRBV28|16|NA
CASSSGPSSFGQPQHF
TGTGCCAGCAGTTCGGGTCCAAGCTCCTTCGGGCAGCCCCAGCATTTT
>TRBJ2-7|many|TRBV13|15|NA
CASSYSPGLLYEQYF
TGTGCCAGCAGCTACTCACCGGGACTCCTATACGAGCAGTACTTC
>TRBJ1-3|many|TRBV11-2|13|NA
CASITSSGNTIYF
TGTGCCAGCATAACGAGCTCTGGAAACACCATATATTTT
>TRBJ1-5|many|TRBV12-3/TRBV12-4|15|NA
CASSFGALGNQPQHF
TGTGCCAGCAGTTTCGGGGCCCTGGGGAATCAGCCCCAGCATTTT
>TRBJ1-2|many|TRBV28|15|NA
CASRGVGTSRDGYTF
TGTGCCAGCAGGGGGGTAGGCACCTCACGAGATGGCTACACCTTC
>TRBJ2-7|few|TRBV28|15|NA
CASTPLGRSSYEQYF
TGTGCCAGCACCCCCCTGGGCCGGAGCTCCTACGAGCAGTACTTC
>TRBJ2-7|many|TRBV20-1|12|TRBD1
CSARTGAFEQYF
TGCAGTGCTAGAACAGGGGCCTTCGAGCAGTACTTC
>TRBJ2-7|NA|TRBV5-6|13|NA
CASSLEPTYEQYF
TGTGCCAGCAGCTTGGAGCCTACCTACGAGCAGTACTTC
>TRBJ2-1|NA|TRBV6-1|12|TRBD1
CATGTVYNEQFF
TGTGCCACCGGGACAGTCTACAATGAGCAGTTCTTC
>TRBJ2-5|many|TRBV2|15|TRBD2
CASSEGLAGVETQYF
TGTGCCAGCAGTGAAGGACTAGCGGGGGTTGAGACCCAGTACTTC
>TRBJ2-2|few|TRBV7-3|15|TRBD1
CASSLTQGAAGELFF
TGTGCCAGCAGCTTAACACAGGGGGCCGCCGGGGAGCTGTTTTTT
>TRBJ1-5|many|TRBV19|17|NA
CASIADDQPYSNQPQHF
TGTGCCAGTATTGCAGATGACCAACCTTATAGCAATCAGCCCCAGCATTTT
>TRBJ2-5|many|TRBV28|15|TRBD2
CASSPPGLAYGTQYF
TGTGCCAGCAGTCCTCCGGGACTAGCGTACGGGACCCAGTACTTC